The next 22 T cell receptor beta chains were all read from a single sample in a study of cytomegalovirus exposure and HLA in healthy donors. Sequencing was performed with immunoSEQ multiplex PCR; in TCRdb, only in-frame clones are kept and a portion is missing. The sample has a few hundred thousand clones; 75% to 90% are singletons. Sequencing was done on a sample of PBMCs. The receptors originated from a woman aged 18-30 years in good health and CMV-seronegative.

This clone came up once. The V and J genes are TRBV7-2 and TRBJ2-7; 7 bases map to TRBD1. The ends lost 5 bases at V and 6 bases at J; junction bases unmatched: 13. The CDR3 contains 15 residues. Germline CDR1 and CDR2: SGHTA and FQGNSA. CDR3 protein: CASSVSETGHREQYF. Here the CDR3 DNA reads TGTGCCAGCAGCGTAAGCGAGACAGGGCACCGCGAGCAGTACTTC.

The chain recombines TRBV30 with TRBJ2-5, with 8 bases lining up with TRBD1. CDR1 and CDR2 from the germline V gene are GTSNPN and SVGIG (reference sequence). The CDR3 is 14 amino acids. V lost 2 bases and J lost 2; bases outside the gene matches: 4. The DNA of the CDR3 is TGTGCCTGGAGTCTTACAGGGGGACAAGAGACCCAGTACTTC. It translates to CAWSLTGGQETQYF.

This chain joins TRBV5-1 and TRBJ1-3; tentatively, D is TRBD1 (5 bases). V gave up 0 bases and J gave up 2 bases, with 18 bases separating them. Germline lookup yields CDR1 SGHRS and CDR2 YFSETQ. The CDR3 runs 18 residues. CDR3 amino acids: CASSLVQGRISPGNTIYF. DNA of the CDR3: TGCGCCAGCAGCTTGGTCCAGGGAAGAATCTCTCCTGGAAACACCATATATTTT.

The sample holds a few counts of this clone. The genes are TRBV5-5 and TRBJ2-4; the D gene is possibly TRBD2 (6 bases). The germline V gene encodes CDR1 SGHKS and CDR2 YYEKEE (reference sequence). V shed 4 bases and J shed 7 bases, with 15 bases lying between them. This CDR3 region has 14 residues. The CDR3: CASSHSGPGNIQYF. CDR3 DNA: TGTGCCAGCAGCCATAGCGGTCCGGGGAACATTCAGTACTTC.

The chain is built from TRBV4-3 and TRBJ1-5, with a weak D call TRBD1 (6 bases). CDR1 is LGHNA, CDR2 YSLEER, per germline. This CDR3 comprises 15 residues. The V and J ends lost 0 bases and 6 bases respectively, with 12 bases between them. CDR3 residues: CASSQDAGAGQPQHF. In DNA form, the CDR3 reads TGCGCCAGCAGCCAAGATGCAGGGGCAGGTCAGCCCCAGCATTTT.

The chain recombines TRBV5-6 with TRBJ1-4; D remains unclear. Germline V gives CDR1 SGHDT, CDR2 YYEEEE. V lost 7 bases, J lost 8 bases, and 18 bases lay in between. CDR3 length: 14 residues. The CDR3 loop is CASQLLRAGEKLFF. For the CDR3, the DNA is TGTGCCAGCCAGCTTCTTAGGGCGGGCGAAAAACTGTTTTTT.

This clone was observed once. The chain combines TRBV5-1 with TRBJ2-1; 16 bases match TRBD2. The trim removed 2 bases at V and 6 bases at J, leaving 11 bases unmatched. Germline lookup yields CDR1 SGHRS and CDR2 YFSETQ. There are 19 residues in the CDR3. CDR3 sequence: CASSLLRGLAGGLGNEQFF. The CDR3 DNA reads TGCGCCAGCAGCTTACTTCGGGGACTAGCGGGAGGGCTAGGCAATGAGCAGTTCTTC.

CDR3 residues: CASSRGTSGTETQYF. The CDR3 DNA sequence: TGCGCCAGCAGCCGGGGGACTAGCGGGACGGAGACCCAGTACTTC. The chain employs TRBV4-1 and TRBJ2-5; 13 bases are a match to TRBD2. This CDR3 has 15 amino acids. V trimming: 4 bases; J trimming: 5 bases; junction bases outside the gene matches: 4. The germline V gene has CDR1 MGHRA and CDR2 YSYEKL.

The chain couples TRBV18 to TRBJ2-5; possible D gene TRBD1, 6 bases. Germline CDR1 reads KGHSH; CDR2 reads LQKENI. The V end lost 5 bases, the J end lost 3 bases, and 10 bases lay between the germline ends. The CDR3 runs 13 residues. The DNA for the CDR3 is TGTGCCAGCTCAGCTTACAGGGAAGAGACCCAGTACTTC. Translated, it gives CASSAYREETQYF.

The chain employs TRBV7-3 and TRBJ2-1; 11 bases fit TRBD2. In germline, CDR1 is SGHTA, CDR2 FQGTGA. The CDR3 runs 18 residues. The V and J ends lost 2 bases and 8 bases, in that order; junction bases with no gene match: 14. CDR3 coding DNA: TGTGCCAGCAGCTTAGCGGGACTAGCGGAAAATCTTGTCGATGAGCAGTTCTTC. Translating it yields CASSLAGLAENLVDEQFF.

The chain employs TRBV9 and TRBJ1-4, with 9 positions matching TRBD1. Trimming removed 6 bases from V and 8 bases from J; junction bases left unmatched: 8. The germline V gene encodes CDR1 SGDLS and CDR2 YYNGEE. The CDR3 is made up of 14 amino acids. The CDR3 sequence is CASTPGTGTEKLFF. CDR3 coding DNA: TGTGCCAGCACCCCCGGGACAGGGACCGAAAAACTGTTTTTT.

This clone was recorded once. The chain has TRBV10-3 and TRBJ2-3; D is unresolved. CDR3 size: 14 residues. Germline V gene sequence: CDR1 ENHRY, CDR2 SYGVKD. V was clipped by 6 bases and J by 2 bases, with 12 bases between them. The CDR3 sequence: CAISAGDHTDTQYF. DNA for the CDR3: TGTGCCATCAGCGCAGGTGATCACACAGATACGCAGTATTTT.

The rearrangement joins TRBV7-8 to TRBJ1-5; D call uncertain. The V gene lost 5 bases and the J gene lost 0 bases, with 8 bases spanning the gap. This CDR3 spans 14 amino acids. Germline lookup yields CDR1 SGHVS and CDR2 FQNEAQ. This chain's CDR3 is CASSEGASNQPQHF. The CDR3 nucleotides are TGTGCCAGCAGCGAAGGAGCTAGCAATCAGCCCCAGCATTTT.

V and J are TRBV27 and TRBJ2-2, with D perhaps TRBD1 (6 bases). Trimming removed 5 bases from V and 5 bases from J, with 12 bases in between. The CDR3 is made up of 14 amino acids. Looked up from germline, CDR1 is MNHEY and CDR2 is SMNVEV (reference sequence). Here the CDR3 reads CASSLDTGTGELFF. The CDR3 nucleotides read TGTGCCAGCAGTCTGGACACAGGGACCGGGGAGCTGTTTTTT.

CDR3 sequence reads: CASSLEMGGTEAFF. Here the CDR3 DNA reads TGTGCCAGCAGCTTAGAAATGGGGGGCACTGAAGCTTTCTTT. The chain employs TRBV11-2 and TRBJ1-1; possible D gene TRBD1, 5 bases. The CDR3 totals 14 residues. V was shortened by 0 bases and J by 4 bases, with 9 bases between the two germline ends. CDR1 SGHAT and CDR2 FQNNGV come from the germline V gene.

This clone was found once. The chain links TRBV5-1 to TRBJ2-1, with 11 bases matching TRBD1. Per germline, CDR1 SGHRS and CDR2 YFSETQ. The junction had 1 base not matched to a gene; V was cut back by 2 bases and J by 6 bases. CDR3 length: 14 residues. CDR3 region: CASSFGTGGNEQFF. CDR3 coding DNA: TGCGCCAGCAGCTTCGGGACAGGGGGCAATGAGCAGTTCTTC.

CDR3 sequence reads: CASRAAGTGGPGYTF. Here the CDR3 DNA reads TGTGCCAGCAGGGCAGCCGGGACAGGGGGCCCCGGCTACACCTTC. The chain recombines TRBV27 with TRBJ1-2, with TRBD1 matching 12 bases. Germline CDR1 reads MNHEY; CDR2 reads SMNVEV (reference sequence). The CDR3 spans 15 residues. Trimming removed 6 bases from V and 8 bases from J; junction bases left unmatched: 10.

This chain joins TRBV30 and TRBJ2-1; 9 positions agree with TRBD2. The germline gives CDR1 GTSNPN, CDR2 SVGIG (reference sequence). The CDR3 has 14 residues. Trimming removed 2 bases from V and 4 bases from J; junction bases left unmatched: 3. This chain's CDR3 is CAWSTTSGYNEQFF. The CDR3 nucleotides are TGTGCCTGGAGTACGACTAGCGGATACAATGAGCAGTTCTTC.

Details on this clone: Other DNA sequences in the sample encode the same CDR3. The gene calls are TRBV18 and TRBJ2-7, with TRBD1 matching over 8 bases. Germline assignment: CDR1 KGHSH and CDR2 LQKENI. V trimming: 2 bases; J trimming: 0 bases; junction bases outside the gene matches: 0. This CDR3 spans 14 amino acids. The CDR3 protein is CASSPTGGSYEQYF. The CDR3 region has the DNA TGTGCCAGCTCACCAACAGGGGGCTCCTACGAGCAGTACTTC.

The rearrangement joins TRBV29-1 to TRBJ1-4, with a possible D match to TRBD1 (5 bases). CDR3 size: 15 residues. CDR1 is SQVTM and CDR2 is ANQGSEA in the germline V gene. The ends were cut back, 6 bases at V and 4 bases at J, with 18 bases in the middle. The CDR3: CSVLMTPTDNEKLFF. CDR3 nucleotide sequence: TGCAGCGTCCTTATGACCCCGACAGATAATGAAAAACTGTTTTTT.

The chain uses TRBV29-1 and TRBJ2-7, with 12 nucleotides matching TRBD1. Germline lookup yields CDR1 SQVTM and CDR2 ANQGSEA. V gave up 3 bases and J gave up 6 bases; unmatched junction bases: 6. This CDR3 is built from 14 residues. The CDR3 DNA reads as TGCAGCGTTGAGGGGGGGACAGGGGGCCTCGAGCAGTACTTC. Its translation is CSVEGGTGGLEQYF.

This CDR3 reads CASSWTGLLYEQYF. The CDR3 DNA sequence: TGTGCCAGCAGTTGGACGGGACTCCTCTACGAGCAGTACTTC. The chain couples TRBV27 to TRBJ2-7; TRBD2 is a possible D gene (6 bases). V gave up 4 bases and J gave up 3 bases, with 13 bases separating them. Germline CDR1 is MNHEY and CDR2 is SMNVEV (reference sequence). The CDR3 spans 14 residues.